The rows below give T cell receptor beta chains drawn from one sample of a study of T-cell reconstitution after alpha-beta-depleted transplantation in children. One entry per CDR3 protein results from TCRdb running MiXCR on the PCR reads. The sample records 300,000 to 400,000 distinct CDR3 sequences, roughly 17% being singletons. Sequenced here: PBMCs, mostly from graft donor cells, sampled 360 days after TCRalphabeta/CD19-depleted stem cell transplant. These receptors were collected from a male patient aged 2 to 10 who had a stem cell transplant for acute lymphoblastic leukemia, so the T cells may come from the graft donor. CDR3s include the opening cysteine and the closing phenylalanine or tryptophan. A D gene is named only where the DNA matches it firmly. Part of the rows lack a size; the others show once, few, many or a class for expanded clones.

v_gene	d_gene	j_gene	abundance	CDR3nt	CDR3aa
TRBV11-2	.	TRBJ2-6	.	TGTGCCAGCAGCTTAGTGGGAGAGGTACGCTCTGGGGCCAACGTCCTGACTTTC	CASSLVGEVRSGANVLTF
TRBV5-1	.	TRBJ2-5	few	TGCGCCAGCAGCTTGGCCCCACAGGAACAAGAGACCCAGTACTTC	CASSLAPQEQETQYF
TRBV20-1	TRBD1	TRBJ2-7	.	TGCAGTGCTCTACCCCGGGACAGGACCTTCGCGGACGAGCAGTACTTC	CSALPRDRTFADEQYF
TRBV7-2	TRBD2	TRBJ2-3	.	TGTGCCAGCAACTCACTCCTAGCGGGAGGGGGAGATACGCAGTATTTT	CASNSLLAGGGDTQYF
TRBV4-1	.	TRBJ2-1	few	TGCGCCAGCAGCCAGAGCAGGGTTCGGGACTCAGACAATGAGCAGTTCTTC	CASSQSRVRDSDNEQFF
TRBV19	TRBD1	TRBJ2-4	.	TGTGCCAGTCGACCGTCGGGACAGTCGGCCGTCCTAGCCAAAAACATTCAGTACTTC	CASRPSGQSAVLAKNIQYF
TRBV29-1	.	TRBJ2-5	many	TGCAGCGTTGAATCCGGGGGCGGGGAGACCCAGTACTTC	CSVESGGGETQYF
TRBV4-3	.	TRBJ1-4	.	TGCGCCAGCAGCCAAGATCCCCCACCTGCAACTAATGAAAAACTGTTTTTT	CASSQDPPPATNEKLFF
TRBV7-9	TRBD2	TRBJ2-7	.	TGTGCCAGCAGATCCAGCGGGGGCCTTTACCCGGAGCAGTACTTC	CASRSSGGLYPEQYF
TRBV10-2	.	TRBJ2-5	.	TGCGCCAGCAGTGTGGGGCCGACTGGCCCCCAAGGGACCCAGTACTTC	CASSVGPTGPQGTQYF
TRBV10-3	.	TRBJ2-7	many	TGTGCCATCAGGCCGGGATTAGGCCTATACGAGCAGTACTTC	CAIRPGLGLYEQYF
TRBV4-2	.	TRBJ2-5	few	TGTGCCAGCAGCCATGTAACAGCTCAAGAGACCCAGTACTTC	CASSHVTAQETQYF
TRBV7-2	TRBD1	TRBJ2-1	few	TGTGCCAGCAGCTTAACAGGGGGTATCGCCAATGAGCAGTTCTTC	CASSLTGGIANEQFF
TRBV20-1	TRBD2	TRBJ2-5	few	TGCAGTGCTAGTTATAGCGGGGAGACCCAGTACTTC	CSASYSGETQYF
TRBV5-1	.	TRBJ2-1	many	TGCGCCAGCAGCTTGGGGGGCGGGAATTCCTACAATGAGCAGTTCTTC	CASSLGGGNSYNEQFF
TRBV4-3	.	TRBJ2-3	few	TGCGCCAGCAGCCAAAGCGGCACAGATACGCAGTATTTT	CASSQSGTDTQYF
TRBV7-3	.	TRBJ2-1	.	TGTGCCAGCAGCCCAGAGCAGTTCTTC	CASSPEQFF
TRBV6-6	TRBD1	TRBJ1-2	.	TGTGCCAGCACCCAGGGGGGCGCCTATGGCTACACCTTC	CASTQGGAYGYTF
TRBV29-1	TRBD2	TRBJ2-7	.	TGCAGCGTCTCCGGGACTAGCAGTACCTACGAGCAGTACTTC	CSVSGTSSTYEQYF
TRBV7-4	.	TRBJ2-4	.	TGTGTCAGCAGCTCCGACAGCTACCCGTTAGCCAAAAACATTCAGTACTTC	CVSSSDSYPLAKNIQYF
TRBV10-3	TRBD1	TRBJ2-7	few	TGTGCCATCAGTGAGTTCGGACAGGGTAACGAGCAGTACTTC	CAISEFGQGNEQYF
TRBV20-1	TRBD1	TRBJ1-6	many	TGCAGTGCTGCGGACAGGGGGATATCACCCCTCCACTTT	CSAADRGISPLHF
TRBV10-3	TRBD2	TRBJ2-1	.	TGTGCCATCAGTTCTAGCGGGAGGAGGGATGAGCAGTTCTTC	CAISSSGRRDEQFF
TRBV4-3	TRBD2	TRBJ2-2	.	TGCGCCAGCAGCCAAGAAGGTCTAGCGGGAGGTCCCACCGGGGAGCTGTTTTTT	CASSQEGLAGGPTGELFF
TRBV12-3/TRBV12-4	.	TRBJ1-2	few	TGTGCCAGCAGTTTCGGGCCCGGCTACACCTTC	CASSFGPGYTF
TRBV4-3	TRBD1	TRBJ2-1	.	TGCGCCAGCAGCCAAGGGACAGGGGTCCCCTACAATGAGCAGTTCTTC	CASSQGTGVPYNEQFF
TRBV28	.	TRBJ2-7	.	TGTGCCAGCAGCTCCCCGAGACAGATCGAGTACTTC	CASSSPRQIEYF
TRBV7-3	TRBD2	TRBJ2-3	few	TGTGCCAGCAGCGCGGGACTAGCAGGGGATACGCAGTATTTT	CASSAGLAGDTQYF
TRBV7-9	.	TRBJ2-3	few	TGTGCCAGCACCGGACCAAGGTTTCCTTCTAGCACAGATACGCAGTATTTT	CASTGPRFPSSTDTQYF
TRBV7-9	.	TRBJ2-7	.	TGTGCCAGCAGCCCCCGGGACGGATACTACGAGCAGTACTTC	CASSPRDGYYEQYF
TRBV10-3	TRBD2	TRBJ2-5	many	TGTGCCACTGCCGGGACTAGGCAAGAGACCCAGTACTTC	CATAGTRQETQYF
TRBV5-6	.	TRBJ1-4	many	TGTGCCAGCAGCATGGCCGGGGGCCTGGGGGAAAAACTGTTTTTT	CASSMAGGLGEKLFF
TRBV20-1	TRBD2	TRBJ2-1	once	TGCAGTTTTTGGGGAGGGACGAATGAGCAGTTCTTC	CSFWGGTNEQFF
TRBV7-3	.	TRBJ2-2	.	TGTGCCAGCAGCTTACTCCCGGGAAGCACCGGGGAGCTGTTTTTT	CASSLLPGSTGELFF
TRBV4-2	.	TRBJ1-6	many	TGTGCCAGCAGCCAAGATTGGGCCAAAAATTCACCCCTCCACTTT	CASSQDWAKNSPLHF
TRBV28	TRBD1	TRBJ2-7	many	TGTGCCAGCGCATTCTCCGGGACAGTCTACGAGCAGTACTTC	CASAFSGTVYEQYF
TRBV28	.	TRBJ1-1	.	TGTGCCAGCAGTTGGACGCAAATGAACACTGAAGCTTTCTTT	CASSWTQMNTEAFF
TRBV29-1	.	TRBJ2-2	.	TGCAGCGTTAGCCGCACGCTCACCGGGGAGCTGTTTTTT	CSVSRTLTGELFF
TRBV21-1	.	TRBJ1-1	many	TGTGCCAGCAGCAGAAACAGGGGGCTGGACACTGAAGCTTTCTTT	CASSRNRGLDTEAFF
TRBV28	.	TRBJ2-7	few	TGTGCCAGCAGTTTCGGGATAACCGGGACAGCGGGATCCTACGAGCAGTACTTC	CASSFGITGTAGSYEQYF
TRBV30	.	TRBJ1-1	.	TGTGCCTGGAGTGTTGGGTTCGACAGAGCAAACACTGAAGCTTTCTTT	CAWSVGFDRANTEAFF
TRBV29-1	TRBD2	TRBJ2-2	.	TGCAGCGTTGAAGATCGGACTAGCGAGTACACCGGGGAGCTGTTTTTT	CSVEDRTSEYTGELFF
TRBV29-1	TRBD1	TRBJ2-7	many	TGCAGCGTTGAAGCGGGACAGGAGGTCTACGAGCAGTACTTC	CSVEAGQEVYEQYF
TRBV5-5	.	TRBJ2-1	few	TGTGCCAGCAGCTTGCGGTTAGCCGAGGGTGGTGAGCAGTTCTTC	CASSLRLAEGGEQFF
TRBV6-5	.	TRBJ2-3	many	TGTGCCAGCAGTTACTCTAGGGGAAGCACAGATACGCAGTATTTT	CASSYSRGSTDTQYF
TRBV20-1	.	TRBJ2-1	few	TGCAGTGAAATCGGGGATGGCAATGAGCAGTTCTTC	CSEIGDGNEQFF
TRBV4-3	.	TRBJ2-5	many	TGCGCCAGCAGCCAAGATGGTTCCCCCCAAGAGACCCAGTACTTC	CASSQDGSPQETQYF
TRBV10-3	TRBD2	TRBJ2-1	.	TGTGCCACCCAGGGACTAGCGGGCAATGAGCAGTTCTTC	CATQGLAGNEQFF
TRBV4-1	.	TRBJ2-1	.	TGCGCCAGCAGCCAATTCCCACAGGGGGGGATCTACAATGAGCAGTTCTTC	CASSQFPQGGIYNEQFF
TRBV10-3	.	TRBJ2-2	.	TGTGCCACCAATCCGGGACGGCCGAACACCGGGGAGCTGTTTTTT	CATNPGRPNTGELFF